One and the same sample provided the 16 T cell receptor beta chains below, sequenced in a study of blood T cell repertoires in COVID-19. TCRdb's copy holds only in-frame clones and misses some; the assay was immunoSEQ multiplex PCR. The sample includes some 120,000 clones, 80% to 90% of them seen just once. The specimen was peripheral blood. The source of these receptors is a woman in her forties or fifties with active or convalescent COVID-19.

The CDR3 protein is CASSNRYNNEQFF. The CDR3 DNA is TGTGCCAGCAGCAACAGATATAACAATGAGCAGTTCTTC. The V call is TRBV28, the J call TRBJ2-1, with D unresolved. The CDR3 has 13 residues. The germline V gene encodes CDR1 MDHEN and CDR2 SYDVKM. Trimming removed 6 bases from V and 5 bases from J, with 11 bases in between.

The chain has TRBV5-6 and TRBJ2-1; no clear D. The germline V gene encodes CDR1 SGHDT and CDR2 YYEEEE. Between the trimmed V and J ends, which lost 4 bases and 6 bases, there was a span of 8 bases. This CDR3 contains 12 residues. The CDR3 reads CASSLSLNEQFF. CDR3 DNA sequence: TGTGCCAGCAGCCTATCACTCAATGAGCAGTTCTTC. Supplemented by reference TRBV5-6 and TRBJ2-1, the full variable domain reads DAGVTQSPTHLIKTRGQQVTLRCSPKSGHDTVSWYQQALGQGPQFIFQYYEEEERQRGNFPDRFSGHQFPNYSSELNVNALLLGDSALYLCASSLSLNEQFFGPGTRLTVL.

The chain carries TRBV12-3 or TRBV12-4 and TRBJ1-1; D possibly corresponds to TRBD1 (6 bases). The CDR3 has 13 amino acids. Trimming stripped 7 bases from V and 4 bases from J, with 13 bases between. The CDR3 coding sequence is TGTGCCAGCAAAAGGGGGGGTGGCACTGAAGCTTTCTTT. Its translation: CASKRGGGTEAFF.

This clone came up a few times. The V and J genes are TRBV4-3 and TRBJ2-2; TRBD2 matches 7 bases. The V gene end was trimmed by 3 bases and the J gene end by 4 bases; junction bases not matched to a gene: 11. Germline V CDR1 and CDR2: LGHNA, YSLEER. The CDR3 covers 17 residues. CDR3 bases: TGCGCCAGCAGCCAGACCTCAGGGAGGGGTTTCACCGGGGAGCTGTTTTTT. It is translated as CASSQTSGRGFTGELFF.

This chain joins TRBV2 and TRBJ1-1; perhaps TRBD1 as D (5 bases). Trimming pared 6 bases from V and 2 bases from J, leaving 10 bases between. The germline V gene encodes CDR1 SNHLY and CDR2 FYNNEI. The CDR3 extends over 13 amino acids. CDR3 coding DNA: TGTGCCAGCAGAGGGGTCGCAAACACTGAAGCTTTCTTT. Translation: CASRGVANTEAFF.

The chain joins TRBV28 to TRBJ1-1, with D hard to call. Trimming took off 0 bases at V and 4 bases at J, with 6 bases between the two ends. The CDR3 totals 13 residues. Germline V CDR1 and CDR2: MDHEN, SYDVKM. CDR3 in amino acids: CASSLWQLTEAFF. The CDR3 DNA reads as TGTGCCAGCAGTTTATGGCAACTCACTGAAGCTTTCTTT.

This rearrangement joins TRBV5-1 to TRBJ2-7; the match to TRBD1 covers 8 bases. Germline V gene data show CDR1 as SGHRS and CDR2 as YFSETQ. This CDR3 has 15 residues. V shed 0 bases and J 2 bases; nucleotides not matched to a gene: 4. The CDR3: CASSLVTGGTYEQYF. The CDR3, as DNA: TGCGCCAGCAGCTTGGTCACAGGGGGAACCTACGAGCAGTACTTC.

The chain joins TRBV3-1 (or the pseudogene TRBV3-2) to TRBJ2-1; 12 bases fit TRBD2. CDR3 length equals 14 residues. The V gene end was trimmed by 4 bases and the J gene end by 7 bases; junction bases not matched to a gene: 2. Per germline, CDR1 LGHDT and CDR2 YNNKEL (reference sequence). CDR3 sequence reads: CASSPGLAGNEQFF. The DNA for the CDR3 is TGTGCCAGCAGCCCGGGACTAGCGGGTAATGAGCAGTTCTTC.

V and J are TRBV11-2 and TRBJ2-1; 14 positions agree with TRBD2. CDR1 is SGHAT and CDR2 is FQNNGV in the germline V gene. The CDR3 is 17 amino acids. J was trimmed by 4 bases and V by 6 bases; bases with no gene match: 8. The DNA of the CDR3 is TGTGCCAGCAGTCCGACTAGCGGGAGGGCATATTACAATGAGCAGTTCTTC. Residues: CASSPTSGRAYYNEQFF.

V usage is TRBV10-3 and J usage is TRBJ2-6; TRBD1 agrees at 9 bases. This CDR3 comprises 15 residues. The trim removed 6 bases at V and 4 bases at J, leaving 4 bases unmatched. In germline, CDR1 is ENHRY, CDR2 SYGVKD. CDR3 sequence (DNA): TGTGCCATCAGCGGGACAGGGACCGGGGCCAACGTCCTGACTTTC. Its translation is CAISGTGTGANVLTF.

V gene TRBV7-2 combines with J gene TRBJ2-3; a weak D match, TRBD2 (5 bases). The germline gives CDR1 SGHTA, CDR2 FQGNSA. There are 18 residues in the CDR3. Deletions cut 1 base from V and 3 bases from J, with 20 bases between. The CDR3 loop is CASSLVGASETGTDTQYF. In DNA, the CDR3 is TGTGCCAGCAGCTTAGTGGGAGCGAGTGAAACTGGGACAGATACGCAGTATTTT.

The rearrangement links TRBV5-1 to TRBJ2-4; D may be TRBD1 (6 bases). The germline V gene encodes CDR1 SGHRS and CDR2 YFSETQ. The length of the CDR3 is 15 residues. Trimming took 4 bases from V and 9 from J, leaving 20 bases between them. CDR3 in DNA: TGCGCCAGCAGCCCAACATCTTACGAAGGGGGCATTCAGTACTTC. As protein: CASSPTSYEGGIQYF.

This clone came up once. The chain carries TRBV15 and TRBJ2-1, with TRBD2 as a possible D gene (5 bases). There are 18 residues in the CDR3. Germline-derived CDR1 and CDR2 are LNHNV and YYDKDF (reference sequence). The V end lost 8 bases, the J end lost 1 base, and 24 bases lay between the germline ends. The CDR3 loop reads CATDAGLASRRSYNEQFF. The CDR3 nucleotides read TGTGCCACCGACGCGGGCCTAGCCTCTAGAAGGTCCTACAATGAGCAGTTCTTC.

This clone showed up just once. The chain joins TRBV28 to TRBJ1-6; 8 bases align to TRBD1. CDR1 is MDHEN and CDR2 is SYDVKM in the germline V gene. This CDR3 is 15 amino acids long. V lost 1 base, J lost 9 bases, and 5 bases stayed unmatched. The CDR3 sequence: CASSLSSGGSSPLHF. As DNA, the CDR3 is TGTGCCAGCAGTTTATCCTCAGGGGGCAGTTCACCCCTCCACTTT.

The V call is TRBV28, the J call TRBJ1-4; D might be TRBD1 (6 bases). This CDR3 spans 16 amino acids. V dropped 5 bases and J dropped 8 bases, with 21 bases sitting between them. Germline V CDR1 and CDR2: MDHEN, SYDVKM. The CDR3 DNA is TGTGCCAGCAGTACCATCTCCAGGGGAGAGGGGGAAAAACTGTTTTTT. Translation gives CASSTISRGEGEKLFF. The full variable domain, rest sourced from reference TRBV28 and TRBJ1-4, is DVKVTQSSRYLVKRTGEKVFLECVQDMDHENMFWYRQDPGLGLRLIYFSYDVKMKEKGDIPEGYSVSREKKERFSLILESASTNQTSMYLCASSTISRGEGEKLFFGSGTQLSVL.

J is TRBJ2-1 and V is TRBV6-2 or TRBV6-3, with D possibly matching TRBD2 (5 bases). The CDR3 spans 16 residues. Germline V gene lookup returns CDR1 MNHEY and CDR2 SVGEGT. Trimming pared 2 bases from V and 1 base from J, leaving 12 bases between. The CDR3, as DNA: TGTGCCAGCAGTTACGTCGCGGGTGGGTCCTACAATGAGCAGTTCTTC. Encoded protein: CASSYVAGGSYNEQFF.